This T cell receptor beta chain was sequenced for a study of blood T cell repertoires in COVID-19. On the study more broadly: Samples representing acute and convalescent COVID-19 were sourced from the United States, Italy and Spain.

Trimming took off 3 bases at V and 3 bases at J, with 8 bases between the two ends. This CDR3 contains 13 residues. Germline lookup yields CDR1 SEHNR and CDR2 FQNEAQ (reference sequence). One Seattle source followed patients from active infection through their disease course. In the original analysis: Reference gene primer amplification gave estimated nucleated cell counts. Sequencing was performed with immunoSEQ multiplex PCR; in TCRdb, only in-frame clones are kept and a portion is missing. V, J and clone size derive from that table, while D and trimming were established from the DNA sequence. The repertoire has about 97,000 clones, more than 90% of them found once; the top ten carry around 2%.

This chain uses TRBV7-9 with TRBJ1-2; no definite D call. This TCR was sampled from a woman aged 50 to 60 with COVID-19, enrolled during active disease. Sequencing was done on a sample of peripheral blood. CDR3 bases: TGTGCCAGCAGCTTCGGGGTCGACTATGGCTACACCTTC. Translation: CASSFGVDYGYTF.